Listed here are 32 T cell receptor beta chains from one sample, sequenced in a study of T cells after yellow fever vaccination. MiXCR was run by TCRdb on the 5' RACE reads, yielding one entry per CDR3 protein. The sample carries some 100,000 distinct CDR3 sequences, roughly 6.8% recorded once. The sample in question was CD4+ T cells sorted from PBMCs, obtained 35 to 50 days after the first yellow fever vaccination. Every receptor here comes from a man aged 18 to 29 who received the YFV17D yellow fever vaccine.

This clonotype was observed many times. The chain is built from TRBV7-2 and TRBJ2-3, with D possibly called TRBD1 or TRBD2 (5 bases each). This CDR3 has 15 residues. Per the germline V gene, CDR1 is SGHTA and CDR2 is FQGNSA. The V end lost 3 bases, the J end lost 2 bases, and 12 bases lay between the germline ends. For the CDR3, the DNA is TGTGCCAGCAGCTTGGGACGGTGGAACACAGATACGCAGTATTTT. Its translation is CASSLGRWNTDTQYF.

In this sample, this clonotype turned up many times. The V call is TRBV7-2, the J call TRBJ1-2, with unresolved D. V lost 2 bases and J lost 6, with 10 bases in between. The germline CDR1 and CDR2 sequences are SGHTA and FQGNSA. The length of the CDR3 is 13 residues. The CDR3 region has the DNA TGTGCCAGCAGCTTATGGGGAGGTCATGGCTACACCTTC. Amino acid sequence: CASSLWGGHGYTF.

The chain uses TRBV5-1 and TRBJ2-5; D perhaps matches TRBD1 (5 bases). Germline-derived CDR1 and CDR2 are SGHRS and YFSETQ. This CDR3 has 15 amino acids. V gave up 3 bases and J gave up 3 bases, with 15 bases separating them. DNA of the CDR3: TGCGCCAGCAGCTCGATGGGGCACTCAGAAGAGACCCAGTACTTC. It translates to CASSSMGHSEETQYF.

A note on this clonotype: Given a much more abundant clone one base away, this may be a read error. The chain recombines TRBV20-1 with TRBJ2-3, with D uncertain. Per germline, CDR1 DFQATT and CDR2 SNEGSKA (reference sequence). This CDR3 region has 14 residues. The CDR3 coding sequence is TGCTGTGCTAGACTGTCCATGAGCACAGATACGCAGTATTTT. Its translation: CCARLSMSTDTQYF.

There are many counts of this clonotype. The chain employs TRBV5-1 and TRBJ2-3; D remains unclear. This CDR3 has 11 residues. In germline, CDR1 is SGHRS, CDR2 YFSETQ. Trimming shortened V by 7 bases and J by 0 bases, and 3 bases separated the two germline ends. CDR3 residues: CASASTDTQYF. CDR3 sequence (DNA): TGCGCCAGCGCTAGCACAGATACGCAGTATTTT.

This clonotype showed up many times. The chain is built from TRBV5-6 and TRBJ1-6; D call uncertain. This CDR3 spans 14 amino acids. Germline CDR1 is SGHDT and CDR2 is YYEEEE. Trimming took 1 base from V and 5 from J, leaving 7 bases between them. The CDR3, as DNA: TGTGCCAGCAGCTTGAAGCCGGATAATTCACCCCTCCACTTT. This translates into CASSLKPDNSPLHF. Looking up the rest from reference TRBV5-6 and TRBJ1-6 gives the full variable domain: DAGVTQSPTHLIKTRGQQVTLRCSPKSGHDTVSWYQQALGQGPQFIFQYYEEEERQRGNFPDRFSGHQFPNYSSELNVNALLLGDSALYLCASSLKPDNSPLHFGNGTRLTVT.

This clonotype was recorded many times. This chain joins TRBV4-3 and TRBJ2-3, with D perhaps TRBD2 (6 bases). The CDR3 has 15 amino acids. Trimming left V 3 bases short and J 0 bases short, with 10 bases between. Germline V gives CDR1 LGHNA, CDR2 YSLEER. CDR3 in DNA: TGCGCCAGCAGCCATCAAGGGACTAGCACAGATACGCAGTATTTT. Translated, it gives CASSHQGTSTDTQYF.

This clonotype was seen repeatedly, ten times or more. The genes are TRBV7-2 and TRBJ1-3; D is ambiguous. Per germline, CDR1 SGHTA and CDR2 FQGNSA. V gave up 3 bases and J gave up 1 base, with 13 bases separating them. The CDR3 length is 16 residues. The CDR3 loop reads CASSFVAGLSGNTIYF. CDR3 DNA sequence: TGTGCCAGCAGCTTCGTGGCGGGCTTATCTGGAAACACCATATATTTT.

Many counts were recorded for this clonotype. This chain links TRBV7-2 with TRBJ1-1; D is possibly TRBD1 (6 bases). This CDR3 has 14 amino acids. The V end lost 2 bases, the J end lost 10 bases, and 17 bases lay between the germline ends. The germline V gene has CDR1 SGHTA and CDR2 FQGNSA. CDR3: CASSLIFGQISAFF. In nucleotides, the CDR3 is TGTGCCAGCAGCTTAATCTTCGGACAGATATCAGCTTTCTTT.

CDR3 coding DNA: TGTGCCAGCAGCTCGACAGCTCACCCATATGGCTACACCTTC. Translation gives CASSSTAHPYGYTF. V and J are TRBV27 and TRBJ1-2, with D tentatively TRBD1 (5 bases). Germline values: CDR1 MNHEY, CDR2 SMNVEV (reference sequence). V was shortened by 6 bases and J by 5 bases, with 16 bases between the two germline ends. The CDR3 runs to 14 residues.

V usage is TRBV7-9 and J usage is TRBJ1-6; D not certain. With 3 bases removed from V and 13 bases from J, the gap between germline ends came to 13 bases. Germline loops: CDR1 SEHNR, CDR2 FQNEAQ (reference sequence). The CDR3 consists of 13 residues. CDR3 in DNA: TGTGCCAGCAGCTTCGGTCCCCCAGGCCCCCTCCACTTT. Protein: CASSFGPPGPLHF.

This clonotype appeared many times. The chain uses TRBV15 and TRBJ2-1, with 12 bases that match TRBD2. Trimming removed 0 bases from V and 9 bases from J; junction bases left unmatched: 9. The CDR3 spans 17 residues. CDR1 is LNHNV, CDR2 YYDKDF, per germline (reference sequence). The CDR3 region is CATSRDVRLAGGPEQFF. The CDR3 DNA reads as TGTGCCACCAGCAGAGATGTCCGGCTAGCGGGGGGGCCTGAGCAGTTCTTC.

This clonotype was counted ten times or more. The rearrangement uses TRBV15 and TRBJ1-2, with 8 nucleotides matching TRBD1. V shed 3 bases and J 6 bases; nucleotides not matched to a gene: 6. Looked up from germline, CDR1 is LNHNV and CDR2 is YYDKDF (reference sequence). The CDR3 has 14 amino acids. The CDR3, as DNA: TGTGCCACCAGCAGCCGCAGGGGGCCGAATGGCTACACCTTC. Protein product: CATSSRRGPNGYTF.

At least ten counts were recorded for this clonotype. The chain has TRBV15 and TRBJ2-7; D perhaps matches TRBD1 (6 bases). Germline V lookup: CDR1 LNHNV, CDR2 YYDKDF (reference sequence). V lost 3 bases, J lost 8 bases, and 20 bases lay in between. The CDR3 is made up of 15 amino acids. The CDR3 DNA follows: TGTGCCACCAGCAGCACCGGGACACCGCCCAACCAGCAGTACGTC. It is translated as CATSSTGTPPNQQYV.

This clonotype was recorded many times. The CDR3 is CASSYREETQYF. For the CDR3, the DNA is TGTGCCAGCAGTTACAGGGAAGAGACCCAGTACTTC. The chain links TRBV6-6 to TRBJ2-5; D is ambiguous. Trimming pared 2 bases from V and 3 bases from J, leaving 4 bases between. The length of the CDR3 is 12 residues. CDR1 and CDR2 (germline): MNHNY, SVGAGI (reference sequence).

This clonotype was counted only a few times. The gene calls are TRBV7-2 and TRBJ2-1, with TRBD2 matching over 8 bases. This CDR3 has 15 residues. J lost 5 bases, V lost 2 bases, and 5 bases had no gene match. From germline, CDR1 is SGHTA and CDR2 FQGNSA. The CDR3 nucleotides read TGTGCCAGCAGCTTATGGAGTAGCGGGAACAATGAGCAGTTCTTC. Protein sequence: CASSLWSSGNNEQFF.

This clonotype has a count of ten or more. The CDR3 DNA follows: TGTGCCAGCAGCTTTACAGGGGATACGCAGTATTTT. Amino acids: CASSFTGDTQYF. The rearrangement joins TRBV7-3 to TRBJ2-3, with D possibly matching TRBD1 (6 bases). CDR1 SGHTA and CDR2 FQGTGA come from the germline V gene. Deletions cut 3 bases from V and 6 bases from J, with 7 bases between. The CDR3 loop spans 12 amino acids. Looking up the rest from reference TRBV7-3 and TRBJ2-3 gives the full variable domain: GAGVSQTPSNKVTEKGKYVELRCDPISGHTALYWYRQSLGQGPEFLIYFQGTGAADDSGLPNDRFFAVRPEGSVSTLKIQRTERGDSAVYLCASSFTGDTQYFGPGTRLTVL.

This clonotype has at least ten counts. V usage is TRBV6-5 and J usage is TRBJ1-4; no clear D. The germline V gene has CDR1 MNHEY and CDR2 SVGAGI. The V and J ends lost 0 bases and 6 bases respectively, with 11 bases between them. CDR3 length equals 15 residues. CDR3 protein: CASSYSRQVYEKLFF. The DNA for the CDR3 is TGTGCCAGCAGTTACTCGAGGCAGGTGTATGAAAAACTGTTTTTT.

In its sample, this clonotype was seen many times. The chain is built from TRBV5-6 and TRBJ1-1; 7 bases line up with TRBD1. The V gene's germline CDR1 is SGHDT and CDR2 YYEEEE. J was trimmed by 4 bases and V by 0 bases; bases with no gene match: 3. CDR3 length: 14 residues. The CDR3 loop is CASSLDRGLTEAFF. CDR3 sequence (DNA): TGTGCCAGCAGCTTGGACAGGGGTCTCACTGAAGCTTTCTTT.

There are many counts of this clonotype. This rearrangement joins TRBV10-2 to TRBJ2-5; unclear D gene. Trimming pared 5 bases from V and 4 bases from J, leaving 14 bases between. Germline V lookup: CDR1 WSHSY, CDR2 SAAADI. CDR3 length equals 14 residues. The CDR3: CASSRTHQPETQYF. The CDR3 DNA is TGCGCCAGCAGTCGTACTCATCAACCAGAGACCCAGTACTTC.

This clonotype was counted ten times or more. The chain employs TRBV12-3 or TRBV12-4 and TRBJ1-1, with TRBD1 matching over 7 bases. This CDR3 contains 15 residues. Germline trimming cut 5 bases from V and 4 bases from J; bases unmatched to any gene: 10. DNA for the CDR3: TGTGCCAGCAGTCTTACCTACAGGGGCGGCACTGAAGCTTTCTTT. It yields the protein CASSLTYRGGTEAFF.

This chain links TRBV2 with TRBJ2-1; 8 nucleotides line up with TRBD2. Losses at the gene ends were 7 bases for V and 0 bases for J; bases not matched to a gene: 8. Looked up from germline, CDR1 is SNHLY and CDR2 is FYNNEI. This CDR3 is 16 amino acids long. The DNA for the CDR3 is TGTGCCAGCATTTCAGAGCGGGGGTTCTCCTACAATGAGCAGTTCTTC. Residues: CASISERGFSYNEQFF.

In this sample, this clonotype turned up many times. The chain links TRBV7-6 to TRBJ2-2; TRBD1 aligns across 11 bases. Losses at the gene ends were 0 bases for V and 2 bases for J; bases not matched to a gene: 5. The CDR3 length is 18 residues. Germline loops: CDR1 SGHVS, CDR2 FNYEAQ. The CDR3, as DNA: TGTGCCAGCAGCTTAGCGCTTCGGACAGGGGGCAACACCGGGGAGCTGTTTTTT. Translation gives CASSLALRTGGNTGELFF.

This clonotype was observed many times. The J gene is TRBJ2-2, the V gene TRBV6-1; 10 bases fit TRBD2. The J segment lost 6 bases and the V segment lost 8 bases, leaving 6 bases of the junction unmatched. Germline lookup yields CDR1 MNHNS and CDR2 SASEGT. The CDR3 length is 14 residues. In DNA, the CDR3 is TGTGCCAGCCGAGCGGGGGGGCTTGCCGGGGAGCTGTTTTTT. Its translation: CASRAGGLAGELFF.

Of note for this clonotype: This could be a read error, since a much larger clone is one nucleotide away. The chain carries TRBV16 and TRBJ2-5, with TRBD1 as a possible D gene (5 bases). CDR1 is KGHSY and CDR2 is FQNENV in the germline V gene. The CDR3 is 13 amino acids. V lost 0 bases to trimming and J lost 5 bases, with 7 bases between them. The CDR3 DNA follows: TGTGCCAGCAGCCAATCGGGGCATGAGACCCAGTACTTC. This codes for CASSQSGHETQYF.

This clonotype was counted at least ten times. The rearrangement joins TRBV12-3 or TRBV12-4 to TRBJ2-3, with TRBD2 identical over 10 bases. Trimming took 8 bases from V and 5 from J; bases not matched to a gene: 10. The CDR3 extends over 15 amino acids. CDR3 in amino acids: CASGMGLAPLDTQYF. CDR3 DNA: TGTGCCAGCGGAATGGGACTAGCGCCCTTAGATACGCAGTATTTT.

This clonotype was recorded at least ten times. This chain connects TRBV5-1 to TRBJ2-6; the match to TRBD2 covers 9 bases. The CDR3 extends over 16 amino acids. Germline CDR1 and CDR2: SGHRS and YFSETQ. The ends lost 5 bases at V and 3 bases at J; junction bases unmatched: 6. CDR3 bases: TGCGCCAGCAGTTTTGGGACTAGCTATGGGGCCAACGTCCTGACTTTC. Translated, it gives CASSFGTSYGANVLTF.

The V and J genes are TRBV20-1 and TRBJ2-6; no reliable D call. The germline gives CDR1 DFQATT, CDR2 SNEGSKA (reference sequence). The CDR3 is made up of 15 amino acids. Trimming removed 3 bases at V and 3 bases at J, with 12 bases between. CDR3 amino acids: CSASPPGFGANVLTF. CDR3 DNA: TGCAGTGCTAGTCCTCCAGGCTTTGGGGCCAACGTCCTGACTTTC.

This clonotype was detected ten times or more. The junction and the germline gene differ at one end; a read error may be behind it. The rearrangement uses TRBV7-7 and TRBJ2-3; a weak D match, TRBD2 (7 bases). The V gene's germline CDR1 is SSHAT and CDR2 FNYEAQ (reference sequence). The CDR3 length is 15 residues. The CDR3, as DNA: TGTGCTAGCAGCCAAGGGGGGGAGCCCACAGATACGCAGTATTTT. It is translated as CASSQGGEPTDTQYF.

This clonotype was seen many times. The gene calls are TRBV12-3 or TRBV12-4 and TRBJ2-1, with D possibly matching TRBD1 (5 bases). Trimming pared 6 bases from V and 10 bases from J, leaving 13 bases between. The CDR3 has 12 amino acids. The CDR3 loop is CASSRDSGEQFF. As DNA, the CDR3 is TGTGCCAGCAGCCGTGACAGTGGCGAGCAGTTCTTC.

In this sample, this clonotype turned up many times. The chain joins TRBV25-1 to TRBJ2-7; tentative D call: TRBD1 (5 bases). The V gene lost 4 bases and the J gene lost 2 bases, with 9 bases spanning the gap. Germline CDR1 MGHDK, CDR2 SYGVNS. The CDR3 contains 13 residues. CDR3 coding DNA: TGTGCCAGCAGTGTAACAGGCACCTACGAGCAGTACTTC. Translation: CASSVTGTYEQYF.

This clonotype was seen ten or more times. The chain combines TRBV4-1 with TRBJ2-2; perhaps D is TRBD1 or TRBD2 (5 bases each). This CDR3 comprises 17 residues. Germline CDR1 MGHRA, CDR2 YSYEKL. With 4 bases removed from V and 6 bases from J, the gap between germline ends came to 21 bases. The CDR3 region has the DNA TGCGCCAGCAGCCCAGGCCCCCTACAGCAGGGACCCGGGGAGCTGTTTTTT. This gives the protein CASSPGPLQQGPGELFF.